Listed below are T cell receptor beta chains from one sample, sequenced in a study of early T cells in non-severe SARS-CoV-2 infection. TCRdb re-analysed the 5' RACE reads in MiXCR, keeping a single row per CDR3 protein. The sample yields 66,000 or so distinct CDR3 sequences, under 15% seen once. The sequencing input was whole blood. The receptors were sampled from an adult who was a healthcare worker with PCR-confirmed SARS-CoV-2 infection or an uninfected control (not recorded which). Each CDR3 is given with its conserved first and last residue. Expanded clones are given a class, and other clones once, few, many or no size at all.

J | V | size | CDR3
TRBJ1-2 | TRBV20-1 | NA | CSAQNRGSNYGYTF
TRBJ1-6 | TRBV6-5 | few | CASSLIRTGLNSPLHF
TRBJ2-5 | TRBV20-1 | many | CSARLAGGEETQYF
TRBJ1-5 | TRBV5-1 | NA | CASSLVLVAGDNQPQHF
TRBJ2-7 | TRBV10-3 | NA | CAPYRPQNSYEQYF
TRBJ2-1 | TRBV7-8 | few | CASSLRQDPYNEQFF
TRBJ2-7 | TRBV9 | few | CASSVAGGVPYEQYF
TRBJ2-5 | TRBV20-1 | NA | CSARRGSGNQETQYF
TRBJ2-4 | TRBV6-1 | NA | CASSGWELAKNIQYF
TRBJ2-3 | TRBV5-1 | NA | CASSLGQGASVRTDTQYF
TRBJ1-5 | TRBV27 | many | CASSPVQGSNQPQHF
TRBJ2-7 | TRBV29-1 | few | CSVRQGATSYEQYF
TRBJ1-5 | TRBV10-3 | many | CAISERGNQPQHF
TRBJ2-1 | TRBV7-6 | NA | CASSFTYNEQFF
TRBJ1-2 | TRBV25-1 | few | CASSASANYGYTF
TRBJ2-3 | TRBV11-1 | NA | CASSSALGADTQYF
TRBJ1-3 | TRBV20-1 | NA | CSASVAAGGNTIYF
TRBJ2-3 | TRBV2 | few | CASSEDGRRTDTQYF
TRBJ2-5 | TRBV6-5 | NA | CASSPPLAGQETQYF
TRBJ2-2 | TRBV27 | NA | CASSLIRGGGELFF
TRBJ2-7 | TRBV21-1 | many | CASSSRFPPSYEQYF
TRBJ1-1 | TRBV5-6 | NA | CASSRRQGTTEAFF
TRBJ1-3 | TRBV18 | few | CASSPTGGLNTIYF
TRBJ2-3 | TRBV29-1 | NA | CSVSRTSGSLADTQYF
TRBJ2-1 | TRBV28 | few | CASKTPPQNEQFF
TRBJ2-1 | TRBV7-2 | few | CASSPPTAFNEQFF
TRBJ1-5 | TRBV5-1 | NA | CASSLGTGGRNQPQHF
TRBJ2-7 | TRBV9 | few | CASSPDGHNSYEQYF
TRBJ1-1 | TRBV27 | NA | CASSSRGVTEAFF
TRBJ1-1 | TRBV20-1 | NA | CSARDLGVFGTEAFF